This T cell receptor beta chain came from a study of cytomegalovirus exposure and HLA in healthy donors. On the study more broadly: The same platform as the approximately 670 first-cohort repertoires was used for the 110 or so validation repertoires, a later analysis reported. Findings of the study overall: Researchers reported that a few CMV-associated chains were confirmed in vitro as CMV antigen-specific. Associated with cytomegalovirus, according to the listing, were 150 to 200 TCR beta chains.

For this clone: What it binds is not known.

Germline CDR1 is SGHRS and CDR2 is YFSETQ. CDR3 length: 14 amino acids. V was pared by 5 bases and J by 3 bases, with 15 bases between. The assay was immunoSEQ multiplex PCR, and TCRdb's table has in-frame clones only and misses some. Among about 57,000 clones listed, around 90% were seen once. Separation from the roughly 680-subject first cohort characterized the roughly 130-subject validation cohort, to which the donors belonged. The V call is TRBV5-1, the J call TRBJ2-7; D perhaps matches TRBD2 (6 bases). The specimen was PBMCs. This receptor was taken from a woman aged 18-29 years in good health and CMV-seronegative. DNA for the CDR3: TGCGCCAGCAGTCTAGAAGGGACTGGCTACGAGCAGTACTTC. This translates into CASSLEGTGYEQYF.